The source of this TCR beta chain is a study of cytomegalovirus exposure and HLA in healthy donors. Vbeta (60) and Jbeta (13) primers were used in the PCR. Measured with immunoSEQ multiplex PCR; TCRdb has only the in-frame clones, and not every one. The table records 120,000 or so clones, 73% of them present only once. This clone has a single count. The antigen remains unidentified. V shed 5 bases and J 6 bases; nucleotides not matched to a gene: 9. The CDR3 length is 14 residues. The germline V gene has CDR1 SGHVS and CDR2 FQNEAQ. Study-level findings and limits: The CMV antigen specificity of a few CMV-associated chains was confirmed through in vitro analysis.

Sequenced sample: PBMCs. This chain uses TRBV7-8 with TRBJ1-2; TRBD1 matches at 7 bases. The TCR was taken from a woman between 35 and 50 years old in good health and CMV-seronegative. The DNA of the CDR3 is TGTGCCAGCAGCCCTAACAGGGGTGGCGATGGCTACACCTTC. Translated: CASSPNRGGDGYTF.